This is a list of T cell receptor beta chains from one sample in a study of OX40 agonist ivuxolimab in advanced cancers. Sequencing was performed with immunoSEQ multiplex PCR; in TCRdb, only in-frame clones are kept and a portion is missing. This repertoire shows approximately 66,000 clones, around 88% found once; its top ten account for about 0.6%. Specimen: CD4+ or CD8+ T cells sorted from blood, collected in a trial of the OX40 agonist ivuxolimab. The source of these receptors is an adult with an advanced solid tumor such as melanoma, head and neck, liver or kidney cancer. Each CDR3 is given with its conserved first and last residue. Each record gives: V gene, D gene, J gene, clone size, CDR3 protein, CDR3 DNA. A D gene is named only where the DNA matches it firmly. Clone size is shown for a subset of rows, as once, few, many or a class of expanded clone.

V gene: TRBV18
D gene: .
J gene: TRBJ2-2
clone size: .
CDR3 protein: CASSLGANTGELFF
CDR3 DNA: TGTGCCAGCTCACTGGGGGCCAACACCGGGGAGCTGTTTTTT

V gene: TRBV6-6
D gene: .
J gene: TRBJ2-7
clone size: .
CDR3 protein: CASRDPPGPQYF
CDR3 DNA: TGTGCCAGCCGAGACCCCCCGGGCCCACAGTACTTC

V gene: TRBV6-1
D gene: TRBD2
J gene: TRBJ2-7
clone size: .
CDR3 protein: CASSDPGRASGVHYEQYF
CDR3 DNA: TGTGCCAGCAGTGATCCAGGGCGGGCTAGCGGGGTTCACTACGAGCAGTACTTC

V gene: TRBV7-3
D gene: TRBD2
J gene: TRBJ2-1
clone size: .
CDR3 protein: CASSRPGLAGGNEQFF
CDR3 DNA: TGTGCCAGCAGCAGACCCGGACTAGCGGGGGGTAATGAGCAGTTCTTC

V gene: TRBV18
D gene: .
J gene: TRBJ1-5
clone size: .
CDR3 protein: CASGRTRQDQPQHF
CDR3 DNA: TGTGCCAGCGGGAGGACCCGGCAGGATCAGCCCCAGCATTTT

V gene: TRBV10-1
D gene: TRBD1
J gene: TRBJ1-2
clone size: .
CDR3 protein: CASSEAPTGVGYGYTF
CDR3 DNA: TGCGCCAGCAGTGAGGCGCCTACAGGGGTCGGTTATGGCTACACCTTC

V gene: TRBV30
D gene: TRBD1
J gene: TRBJ2-7
clone size: .
CDR3 protein: CASLTGAYEQYF
CDR3 DNA: TGTGCCTCACTGACAGGGGCCTACGAGCAGTACTTC

V gene: TRBV4-2
D gene: TRBD2
J gene: TRBJ2-3
clone size: once
CDR3 protein: CASSQGTSGDPGKHF
CDR3 DNA: TGTGCCAGCAGCCAAGGGACTAGCGGGGATCCCGGAAAGCATTTT

V gene: TRBV30
D gene: TRBD1
J gene: TRBJ2-7
clone size: .
CDR3 protein: CAWSKQGKYYLTYEQYF
CDR3 DNA: TGTGCCTGGAGTAAACAGGGGAAGTATTACCTTACCTACGAGCAGTACTTC

V gene: TRBV28
D gene: .
J gene: TRBJ1-1
clone size: .
CDR3 protein: CASSFGGRPGAFF
CDR3 DNA: TGTGCCAGCAGTTTTGGGGGGAGACCGGGAGCTTTCTTT

V gene: TRBV2
D gene: .
J gene: TRBJ1-2
clone size: .
CDR3 protein: CASSDQGRNYGYTF
CDR3 DNA: TGTGCCAGCAGTGACCAGGGTCGGAACTATGGCTACACCTTC

V gene: TRBV2
D gene: TRBD1
J gene: TRBJ2-1
clone size: .
CDR3 protein: CASTPTGGAGNEQFF
CDR3 DNA: TGTGCCAGCACCCCGACAGGGGGCGCGGGGAATGAGCAGTTCTTC

V gene: TRBV7-2
D gene: .
J gene: TRBJ1-1
clone size: .
CDR3 protein: CASSLGAGKTEAFF
CDR3 DNA: TGTGCCAGCAGCCTCGGCGCTGGGAAGACTGAAGCTTTCTTT

V gene: TRBV20-1
D gene: .
J gene: TRBJ2-7
clone size: .
CDR3 protein: CSARGSYEQYF
CDR3 DNA: TGCAGTGCTAGGGGATCCTACGAGCAGTACTTC

V gene: TRBV7-9
D gene: TRBD1
J gene: TRBJ1-4
clone size: .
CDR3 protein: CASSFTGGNEKLFF
CDR3 DNA: TGTGCCAGCAGCTTCACAGGGGGTAATGAAAAACTGTTTTTT

V gene: TRBV10-1
D gene: .
J gene: TRBJ2-5
clone size: .
CDR3 protein: CASSESQGISRTQYF
CDR3 DNA: TGCGCCAGCAGTGAGTCCCAGGGTATATCGCGTACCCAGTACTTC

V gene: TRBV5-1
D gene: .
J gene: TRBJ1-1
clone size: .
CDR3 protein: CASSPGGGRRLMNTEAFF
CDR3 DNA: TGCGCCAGCAGCCCCGGGGGGGGGCGACGGCTCATGAACACTGAAGCTTTCTTT

V gene: TRBV2
D gene: TRBD1
J gene: TRBJ1-2
clone size: .
CDR3 protein: CASTSGGSGYTF
CDR3 DNA: TGTGCCAGCACATCAGGGGGCTCTGGCTACACCTTC

V gene: TRBV2
D gene: .
J gene: TRBJ1-2
clone size: few
CDR3 protein: CASSWGQPGYGYTF
CDR3 DNA: TGTGCCAGCAGTTGGGGCCAGCCGGGTTATGGCTACACCTTC

V gene: TRBV18
D gene: TRBD2
J gene: TRBJ2-3
clone size: .
CDR3 protein: CASSPPRGGAETDTQYF
CDR3 DNA: TGTGCCAGCTCACCACCGCGCGGGGGGGCAGAGACAGATACGCAGTATTTT

V gene: TRBV19
D gene: .
J gene: TRBJ2-7
clone size: .
CDR3 protein: CASSIAGRKAYEQYF
CDR3 DNA: TGTGCCAGTAGTATAGCGGGACGGAAGGCCTACGAGCAGTACTTC

V gene: TRBV7-2
D gene: TRBD2
J gene: TRBJ2-7
clone size: few
CDR3 protein: CASSLTSGPYEQYF
CDR3 DNA: TGTGCCAGCAGCCTTACTAGCGGCCCCTACGAGCAGTACTTC

V gene: TRBV2
D gene: .
J gene: TRBJ2-5
clone size: once
CDR3 protein: CASNPGHRQETQYF
CDR3 DNA: TGTGCCAGCAACCCGGGACACCGCCAAGAGACCCAGTACTTC

V gene: TRBV5-1
D gene: .
J gene: TRBJ2-7
clone size: .
CDR3 protein: CASSHEDTGAYEQYF
CDR3 DNA: TGCGCCAGCAGTCATGAGGACACCGGAGCCTACGAGCAGTACTTC

V gene: TRBV6-1
D gene: .
J gene: TRBJ1-6
clone size: .
CDR3 protein: CASAQGAALNSPLHF
CDR3 DNA: TGTGCCAGCGCTCAAGGGGCAGCTCTTAATTCACCCCTCCACTTT

V gene: TRBV5-4
D gene: .
J gene: TRBJ2-7
clone size: .
CDR3 protein: CASSLRSVHSYEQYF
CDR3 DNA: TGTGCCAGCAGCTTGAGAAGCGTACACTCCTACGAGCAGTACTTC

V gene: TRBV5-1
D gene: .
J gene: TRBJ1-1
clone size: .
CDR3 protein: CASSLAVLRGLTEAFF
CDR3 DNA: TGCGCCAGCAGCTTGGCCGTCCTCAGGGGATTAACTGAAGCTTTCTTT

V gene: TRBV5-5
D gene: TRBD1
J gene: TRBJ2-2
clone size: once
CDR3 protein: CASSLGDRDGGELFF
CDR3 DNA: TGTGCCAGCAGCTTGGGGGACAGGGATGGCGGGGAGCTGTTTTTT

V gene: TRBV5-1
D gene: TRBD1
J gene: TRBJ1-5
clone size: once
CDR3 protein: CASSKGQGGQPQHF
CDR3 DNA: TGCGCCAGCAGCAAGGGACAGGGAGGGCAGCCCCAGCATTTT

V gene: TRBV6-1
D gene: .
J gene: TRBJ1-1
clone size: .
CDR3 protein: CASKREVFTEAFF
CDR3 DNA: TGTGCCAGCAAAAGGGAGGTCTTTACTGAAGCTTTCTTT

V gene: TRBV9
D gene: TRBD1
J gene: TRBJ1-2
clone size: .
CDR3 protein: CASSVSPLDRSTYGYTF
CDR3 DNA: TGTGCCAGCAGCGTGTCCCCCCTGGACAGGTCTACCTATGGCTACACCTTC

V gene: TRBV21-1
D gene: .
J gene: TRBJ1-5
clone size: few
CDR3 protein: CASSKPRWTALNQPQHF
CDR3 DNA: TGTGCCAGCAGCAAACCTAGGTGGACAGCGCTAAATCAGCCCCAGCATTTT

V gene: TRBV28
D gene: .
J gene: TRBJ1-1
clone size: .
CDR3 protein: CASSEGPRVSNTEAFF
CDR3 DNA: TGTGCCAGCAGTGAGGGTCCCCGGGTTTCGAACACTGAAGCTTTCTTT

V gene: TRBV19
D gene: .
J gene: TRBJ2-3
clone size: .
CDR3 protein: CASSWLDTQYF
CDR3 DNA: TGTGCCAGTAGTTGGTTAGATACGCAGTATTTT

V gene: TRBV11-2
D gene: .
J gene: TRBJ2-7
clone size: few
CDR3 protein: CASSSQMWGYEQYF
CDR3 DNA: TGTGCCAGCAGCTCACAGATGTGGGGCTACGAGCAGTACTTC

V gene: TRBV6-5
D gene: TRBD1
J gene: TRBJ2-7
clone size: .
CDR3 protein: CASSYRGTGVQEQYF
CDR3 DNA: TGTGCCAGCAGTTACCGTGGGACAGGGGTACAAGAGCAGTACTTC

V gene: TRBV2
D gene: TRBD2
J gene: TRBJ2-1
clone size: .
CDR3 protein: CASILRGLGDGEQFF
CDR3 DNA: TGTGCCAGCATACTCCGGGGACTAGGGGATGGGGAGCAGTTCTTC

V gene: TRBV19
D gene: TRBD1
J gene: TRBJ1-5
clone size: .
CDR3 protein: CASSRQGGNQPQHF
CDR3 DNA: TGTGCCAGTAGTAGACAGGGGGGGAATCAGCCCCAGCATTTT

V gene: TRBV11-2
D gene: .
J gene: TRBJ2-7
clone size: once
CDR3 protein: CASSQAYSPGYEQYF
CDR3 DNA: TGTGCCAGCAGCCAGGCGTACAGTCCGGGCTACGAGCAGTACTTC

V gene: TRBV29-1
D gene: .
J gene: TRBJ2-5
clone size: once
CDR3 protein: CSVRRTGARGETQYF
CDR3 DNA: TGCAGCGTTCGGAGGACGGGGGCGCGGGGAGAGACCCAGTACTTC

V gene: TRBV5-1
D gene: .
J gene: TRBJ1-1
clone size: .
CDR3 protein: CASSLGMNTEAFF
CDR3 DNA: TGCGCCAGCAGCTTGGGCATGAACACTGAAGCTTTCTTT

V gene: TRBV28
D gene: .
J gene: TRBJ1-2
clone size: .
CDR3 protein: CASSFRDYGYTF
CDR3 DNA: TGTGCCAGCAGTTTTAGGGACTATGGCTACACCTTC

V gene: TRBV11-1
D gene: .
J gene: TRBJ1-4
clone size: .
CDR3 protein: CASSLWGGNEKLFF
CDR3 DNA: TGTGCCAGCAGCTTGTGGGGAGGAAATGAAAAACTGTTTTTT

V gene: TRBV5-4
D gene: TRBD1
J gene: TRBJ1-4
clone size: once
CDR3 protein: CASSMMTGSNEKLFF
CDR3 DNA: TGTGCCAGCAGCATGATGACAGGGTCAAATGAAAAACTGTTTTTT